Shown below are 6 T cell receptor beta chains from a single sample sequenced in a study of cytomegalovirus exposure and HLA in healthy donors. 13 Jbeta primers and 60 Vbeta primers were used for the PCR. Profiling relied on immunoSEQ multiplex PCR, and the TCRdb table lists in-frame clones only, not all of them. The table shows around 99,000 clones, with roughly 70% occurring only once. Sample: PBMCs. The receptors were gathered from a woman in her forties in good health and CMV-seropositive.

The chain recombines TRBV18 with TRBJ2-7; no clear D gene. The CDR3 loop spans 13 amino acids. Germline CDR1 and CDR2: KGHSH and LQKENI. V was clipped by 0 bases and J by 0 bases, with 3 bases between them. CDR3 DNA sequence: TGTGCCAGCTCACCACCGAGCTCCTACGAGCAGTACTTC. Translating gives CASSPPSSYEQYF.

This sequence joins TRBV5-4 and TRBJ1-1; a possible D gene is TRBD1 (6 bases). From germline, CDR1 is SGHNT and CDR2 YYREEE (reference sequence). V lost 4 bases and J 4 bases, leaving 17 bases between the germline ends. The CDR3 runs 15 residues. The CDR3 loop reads CASSPIGGVSTEAFF. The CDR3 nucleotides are TGTGCCAGCAGCCCGATAGGGGGAGTTTCCACTGAAGCTTTCTTT.

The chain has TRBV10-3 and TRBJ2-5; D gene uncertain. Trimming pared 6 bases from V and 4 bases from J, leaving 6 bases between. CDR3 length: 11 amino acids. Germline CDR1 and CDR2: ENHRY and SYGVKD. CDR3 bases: TGTGCCATCAGGAATAGAGAGACCCAGTACTTC. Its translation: CAIRNRETQYF.

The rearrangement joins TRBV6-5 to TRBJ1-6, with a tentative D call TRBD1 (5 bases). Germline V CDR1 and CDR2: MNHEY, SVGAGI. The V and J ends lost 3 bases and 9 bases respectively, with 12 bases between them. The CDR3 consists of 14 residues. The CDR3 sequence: CASSYSPTVSPLHF. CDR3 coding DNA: TGTGCCAGCAGTTATAGTCCGACAGTTTCACCCCTCCACTTT.

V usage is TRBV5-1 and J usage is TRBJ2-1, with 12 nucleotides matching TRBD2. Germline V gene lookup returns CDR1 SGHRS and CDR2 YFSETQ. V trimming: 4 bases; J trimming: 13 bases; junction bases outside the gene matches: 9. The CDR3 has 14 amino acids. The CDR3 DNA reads TGCGCCAGCAGCACCGCTAGCGGGGGGGCCTTCCAGTTCTTC. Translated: CASSTASGGAFQFF.

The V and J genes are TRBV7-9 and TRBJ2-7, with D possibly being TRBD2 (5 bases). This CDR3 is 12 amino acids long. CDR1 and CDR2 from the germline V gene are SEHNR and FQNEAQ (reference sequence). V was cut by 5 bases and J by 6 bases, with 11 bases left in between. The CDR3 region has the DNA TGTGCCAGCAGCCCACTCGGACTCGAGCAGTACTTC. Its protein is CASSPLGLEQYF. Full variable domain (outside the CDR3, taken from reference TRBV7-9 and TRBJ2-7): DTGVSQNPRHKITKRGQNVTFRCDPISEHNRLYWYRQTLGQGPEFLTYFQNEAQLEKSRLLSDRFSAERPKGSFSTLEIQRTEQGDSAMYLCASSPLGLEQYFGPGTRLTVT.